Given below is one TCR beta chain in context. What it recognizes is unknown. The sample comes from a study of OX40 agonist ivuxolimab in advanced cancers. Study-level background: Anti-PD-1, anti-PD-L1 or anti-CTLA-4 therapy given earlier was allowed, and 35% to 50% had some. Partial responses were achieved by three patients: one hepatocellular carcinoma, two cutaneous melanoma.

This CDR3 has 11 residues. Trimming removed 0 bases at V and 7 bases at J, with 3 bases between. The germline CDR1 and CDR2 sequences are SGHVS and FNYEAQ. Study-wide results and caveats: Not determined was the antigen specificity of the expanded peripheral T cells. At doses 0.1 to 3.0 mg/kg, CD4+ and CD8+ clones expanded.

Sequencing used immunoSEQ multiplex PCR; TCRdb keeps in-frame clones, though not all of them. This table has roughly 76,000 clones, roughly 86% appearing once. This clonotype originated in an adult with an advanced solid tumor such as melanoma, head and neck, liver or kidney cancer. This chain links TRBV7-6 with TRBJ1-1, with no clear D. The sample consisted of CD4+ or CD8+ T cells sorted from blood, taken in a trial of the OX40 agonist ivuxolimab. CDR3 sequence: CASSLALEAFF. CDR3 in DNA: TGTGCCAGCAGCTTAGCGCTTGAAGCTTTCTTT.